This T cell receptor beta chain was documented in a study of blood T cell repertoires in COVID-19. CDR3 length: 15 residues. The germline gives CDR1 MNHEY, CDR2 SVGAGI. V shed 7 bases and J 3 bases; nucleotides not matched to a gene: 8. TCRdb's table, derived via immunoSEQ multiplex PCR, lists solely in-frame clones and lacks some. Counted here are approximately 210,000 clones, about 79% occurring once; the ten biggest clones make up 3% to 3.5%. Participants, about 18 to 100 years old, spanned 25 or so US areas. Material: PBMCs or T cells enriched from blood (not recorded which). The chain couples TRBV6-5 to TRBJ1-5; 8 nucleotides match TRBD1. The sequence came from a woman aged 55-70 years who had recovered from COVID-19. CDR3 sequence: CASIGTGGPNQPQHF. CDR3 DNA sequence: TGTGCCAGCATCGGAACAGGGGGACCCAATCAGCCCCAGCATTTT.